This T cell receptor beta chain was retrieved from a study of blood T cell repertoires in COVID-19. At the level of the study: Sites in the United States, Italy and Spain provided acute and convalescent COVID-19 samples.

The CDR3 runs 15 residues. Trimming stripped 0 bases from V and 2 bases from J, with 10 bases between. The germline V gene has CDR1 MNHEY and CDR2 SVGAGI. Before being deemed recovered, Cohort 3 donors had two negative PCRs, clearance, or symptom resolution. Original handling: Estimated nucleated cell counts came from reference gene primer amplification. Some clones are missing from TCRdb's copy, which holds only in-frame ones; the method was immunoSEQ multiplex PCR. V and J calls and clone size come straight from that table; D and trimming were deduced from the DNA. The sample shows roughly 300,000 clones, about nine tenths of them seen only once.

V is TRBV6-5 and J is TRBJ1-2; the D is unclear. The sample was PBMCs or T cells enriched from blood (not recorded which). This receptor was obtained from a woman under 30 who had recovered from COVID-19. The CDR3 is CASSYSRSSNYGYTF. CDR3 nucleotides: TGTGCCAGCAGTTACTCGAGGTCTTCCAACTATGGCTACACCTTC.